The 5 T cell receptor beta chains below come from one sample, sequenced in a study of blood T cell repertoires in COVID-19. Data came from immunoSEQ multiplex PCR; TCRdb stores just in-frame clones and leaves some out. The table shows 200,000 to 250,000 clones, with approximately 83% occurring only once. Sequencing was done on a sample of PBMCs or T cells enriched from blood (not recorded which). All receptors come from a woman in her fifties or sixties who had been exposed to COVID-19.

This clone appeared once. V is TRBV6-5 and J is TRBJ1-1, with a weak D call TRBD1 (5 bases). V was cut by 8 bases and J by 7 bases, with 20 bases left in between. The CDR3 runs to 14 residues. From germline, CDR1 is MNHEY and CDR2 SVGAGI. The CDR3 region has the DNA TGTGCCAGCCAGATCGGGGGGACCCTTCTTGAAGCTTTCTTT. Translating it yields CASQIGGTLLEAFF.

The gene calls are TRBV2 and TRBJ1-1; 7 nucleotides match TRBD1. The V segment lost 7 bases and the J segment 11 bases; nucleotides outside the gene matches: 7. There are 11 residues in the CDR3. CDR1 SNHLY and CDR2 FYNNEI come from the germline V gene. In DNA form, the CDR3 reads TGTGCCAGCAATGATTGGACAGGCGCTTTCTTT. Translating it yields CASNDWTGAFF.

The chain has TRBV6-5 and TRBJ1-2; no firm D call. Deletions cut 2 bases from V and 5 bases from J, with 9 bases between. Germline assignment: CDR1 MNHEY and CDR2 SVGAGI. The CDR3 runs 13 residues. In DNA form, the CDR3 reads TGTGCCAGCAGTTACGAGCGGGGTTATGGCTACACCTTC. Translation gives CASSYERGYGYTF.

CDR3: CASSSSRENTEAFF. As DNA, the CDR3 is TGTGCCAGCAGTTCGAGCAGGGAGAACACTGAAGCTTTCTTT. The chain carries TRBV6-5 and TRBJ1-1, with D possibly TRBD1 on 5 matching bases. The V and J ends lost 4 bases and 1 base respectively, with 10 bases between them. Germline V gene lookup returns CDR1 MNHEY and CDR2 SVGAGI. This CDR3 spans 14 amino acids.

The chain employs TRBV5-1 and TRBJ2-2, with D hard to call. The CDR3 spans 15 residues. From germline, CDR1 is SGHRS and CDR2 YFSETQ. V shed 4 bases and J shed 3 bases, with 13 bases lying between them. CDR3 sequence (DNA): TGCGCCAGCAGCCTTGACTGGCCGGACACCGGGGAGCTGTTTTTT. Encoded protein: CASSLDWPDTGELFF.